This TCR beta chain was documented in a study of metastatic and nonmetastatic thyroid tumors. In the authors' workflow: Built for papillary thyroid cancer, a distant-metastasis classifier drew on CDR3 differences across clinicopathological groups. With MiXCR, TCRdb reprocessed the PCR reads. The V and J calls shown here were made by TCRdb, not taken from the authors' results. The sample includes about 89,000 clones, under 15% of them seen just once. A few counts support this clone. Its specificity is unknown. A read error is possible here, since a much larger clone lies one base away. Study results and caveats: It was reported that TCR beta diversity was significantly higher in malignant thyroid tumors than benign nodules, in blood and tumor.

The CDR3 sequence is 17 residues long. V was clipped by 3 bases and J by 1 base, with 18 bases between them. Patients were all untreated before their thyroid surgery. The chain has TRBV12-3 or TRBV12-4 and TRBJ1-1; D not certain. This clonotype was sampled from a female donor with papillary thyroid cancer or a benign thyroid nodule (not recorded which). Some clones in this sample may be carry-over from other donors' samples. Sequencing was carried out using tumor tissue. The CDR3 DNA is TGTGCCAGCAGTTTCTATCGTGGGCAGGTACCGAACACTGAAGCTTTCTTT. It codes for CASSFYRGQVPNTEAFF.